This TCR beta chain derives from a study of shared clonotypes between healthy human individuals. Study overall: In total, the donors were a couple of women and a few men aged 18 to 49.

To note about this clone: The same CDR3 is also encoded by other DNA sequences in this sample.

The CDR3 totals 13 residues. The V and J ends lost 3 bases and 6 bases, in that order; junction bases with no gene match: 2. Per the germline V gene, CDR1 is SGDLS and CDR2 is YYNGEE. Per the original methods: ImmunoSEQ output held junction-only sequences without quality scores, so filtering differed. The protocol was immunoSEQ multiplex PCR, while the TCRdb copy is restricted to in-frame clones and leaves out a portion. V, J and clone size are taken as reported in that table, and D and trimming were inferred from the DNA itself. Seen here are a few million clones, about 92% observed once, and the top ten hold roughly 0.14%.

The chain carries TRBV9 and TRBJ2-2, with 7 positions matching TRBD1. This sequence originates from a man younger than 35 in good health. The specimen sequenced was naive CD4+ T cells sorted from blood. Stated subset: CD45RA+ positively selected. CDR3 nucleotides: TGTGCCAGCAGCGCACAGGGGTCCGGGGAGCTGTTTTTT. Translated, it gives CASSAQGSGELFF. The full variable domain, rest sourced from reference TRBV9 and TRBJ2-2, is DSGVTQTPKHLITATGQRVTLRCSPRSGDLSVYWYQQSLDQGLQFLIQYYNGEERAKGNILERFSAQQFPDLHSELNLSSLELGDSALYFCASSAQGSGELFFGEGSRLTVL.